Each of the 29 T cell receptor beta chains below was sequenced from the same sample in a study of blood T cells in healthy people across ages. For the second PCR, which ran for about 7 to 11 cycles, a sample-barcoded 5' primer and a J-beta primer mix were used. TCRdb re-analysed the 5' RACE reads in MiXCR, keeping a single row per CDR3 protein. This sample has some 1,500,000 distinct CDR3 sequences, with under 55% found just once. Material for sequencing was blood. Receptor source: a woman under 30 in good health.

The J gene is TRBJ1-4, the V gene TRBV20-1; 9 positions match TRBD1. The CDR3 extends over 13 amino acids. CDR1 is DFQATT, CDR2 SNEGSKA, per germline (reference sequence). J gave up 8 bases and V 6 bases, and 7 bases lay outside the gene matches. The CDR3 region has the DNA TGCAGTGCACCGGACAGGGGAAGCGAAAAACTGTTTTTT. It codes for CSAPDRGSEKLFF.

This CDR3 is CASSSIGTGDNEQFF. The CDR3 DNA follows: TGTGCCAGCAGTTCGATCGGGACTGGCGACAATGAGCAGTTCTTC. The chain recombines TRBV27 with TRBJ2-1, with D perhaps TRBD2 (6 bases). CDR1 MNHEY and CDR2 SMNVEV come from the germline V gene (reference sequence). V lost 4 bases and J lost 5, with 15 bases in between. This CDR3 has 15 amino acids.

This sequence joins TRBV13 and TRBJ1-6, with D perhaps TRBD1 (5 bases). Germline V gene data show CDR1 as PRHDT and CDR2 as FYEKMQ (reference sequence). There are 18 residues in the CDR3. Trimming shortened V by 5 bases and J by 1 base, and 18 bases separated the two germline ends. The CDR3 DNA reads TGTGCCAGCAGCACCGTGGAAGGGAAGGGGTCCTATAATTCACCCCTCCACTTT. Its translation is CASSTVEGKGSYNSPLHF.

The V call is TRBV7-9, the J call TRBJ2-1, with 10 bases that match TRBD1. The CDR3 contains 16 residues. J gave up 6 bases and V 3 bases, and 8 bases lay outside the gene matches. CDR1 and CDR2 (germline): SEHNR, FQNEAQ (reference sequence). In DNA form, the CDR3 reads TGTGCCAGCAGCTTTAGCGCGGGACAGGGGTCCAATGAGCAGTTCTTC. It codes for CASSFSAGQGSNEQFF.

This clonotype was seen a handful of times. A much larger clonotype is one base distant, so this may be a read error. This chain links TRBV7-3 with TRBJ2-3, with 8 bases matching TRBD1. This CDR3 has 16 amino acids. Per the germline V gene, CDR1 is SGHTA and CDR2 is FQGTGA. CDR3 amino acids: CASNLGQGGFTDTQYF. In DNA, the CDR3 is TGTGCCAGCAACTTAGGACAGGGTGGATTCACAGATACGCAGTATTTT.

In its sample, this clonotype was seen a few times. The chain links TRBV9 to TRBJ2-1, with D possibly being TRBD2 (6 bases). CDR3 length equals 13 residues. The V and J ends lost 0 bases and 15 bases respectively, with 16 bases between them. The germline gives CDR1 SGDLS, CDR2 YYNGEE. The CDR3 region is CASSVANPGVMFF. In DNA form, the CDR3 reads TGTGCCAGCAGCGTAGCTAACCCGGGGGTCATGTTCTTC.

This clonotype was found a few times. This CDR3 reads CASRRTGRAYGYTF. DNA for the CDR3: TGTGCCAGCAGACGGACAGGGCGCGCCTATGGCTACACCTTC. This sequence joins TRBV6-5 and TRBJ1-2; the match to TRBD1 covers 8 bases. This CDR3 comprises 14 residues. Germline loops: CDR1 MNHEY, CDR2 SVGAGI. After removal of 6 bases from V and 4 bases from J, the junction contained 7 bases not matched to a gene.

With respect to this clonotype: One junction end disagrees with the germline gene, perhaps due to a read error. The V call is TRBV4-2, the J call TRBJ2-4; 7 bases fit TRBD1. The J call is in doubt because the DNA end fits TRBJ2-7 better. There are 15 residues in the CDR3. The germline gives CDR1 LGHNA, CDR2 YNFKEQ. The CDR3 reads CACSRPETGSYEQYF. Written as DNA, the CDR3 is TGTGCCTGCAGCCGACCGGAGACAGGGTCCTACGAGCAGTACTTC.

This clonotype has only a few counts. The J gene is TRBJ2-7, the V gene TRBV12-3 or TRBV12-4; perhaps TRBD2 as D (6 bases). Trimming shortened V by 3 bases and J by 2 bases, and 11 bases separated the two germline ends. CDR3 length: 14 residues. CDR3 nucleotide sequence: TGTGCCAGCAGTTTTGGGGGGAACGCCTACGAGCAGTACTTC. Its translation is CASSFGGNAYEQYF.

The genes are TRBV6-2 or TRBV6-3 and TRBJ2-3; weak D call: TRBD1 (5 bases). The CDR3 is made up of 15 amino acids. Germline loops: CDR1 MNHEY, CDR2 SVGEGT. Between the trimmed V and J ends, which lost 3 bases and 0 bases, there was a span of 10 bases. CDR3 region: CASSYGADSTDTQYF. The CDR3 bases are TGTGCCAGCAGTTATGGGGCGGATAGCACAGATACGCAGTATTTT.

Worth noting for this clonotype: One end of the junction is discordant with germline, which a read error may explain. V and J are TRBV27 and TRBJ2-1; possible D gene TRBD2, 6 bases. This CDR3 is 12 amino acids long. The germline V gene has CDR1 MNHEY and CDR2 SMNVEV (reference sequence). The CDR3 DNA sequence: TGTGTCAGCAGTTTCGGGGGCAATGAGCAGTTCTTC. It codes for CVSSFGGNEQFF.

Written as DNA, the CDR3 is TGTGCCAGCAGGGCGACAGGGGAAAACTATGGCTACACCTTC. Translated, it gives CASRATGENYGYTF. The chain is built from TRBV2 and TRBJ1-2; 8 nucleotides agree with TRBD1. The V and J ends lost 6 bases and 2 bases, in that order; junction bases with no gene match: 5. Looked up from germline, CDR1 is SNHLY and CDR2 is FYNNEI. The CDR3 totals 14 residues. The entire variable domain, with the rest obtained from reference TRBV2 and TRBJ1-2, is as follows: EPEVTQTPSHQVTQMGQEVILRCVPISNHLYFYWYRQILGQKVEFLVSFYNNEISEKSEIFDDQFSVERPDGSNFTLKIRSTKLEDSAMYFCASRATGENYGYTFGSGTRLTVV.

There are a few counts of this clonotype. The rearrangement uses TRBV11-3 and TRBJ2-7, with a possible D match to TRBD2 (6 bases). V lost 2 bases and J 2 bases, leaving 10 bases between the germline ends. This CDR3 comprises 14 residues. Germline CDR1 and CDR2: SGHNT and YENEEA. The CDR3: CASSLSGETYEQYF. DNA of the CDR3: TGTGCCAGCAGCTTATCGGGGGAGACCTACGAGCAGTACTTC.

Turning to this clonotype: This sequence may be a read error, since a much larger clone differs from it by one base. The chain carries TRBV7-8 and TRBJ2-1; TRBD1 matches at 7 bases. In germline, CDR1 is SGHVS, CDR2 FQNEAQ. The CDR3 is 13 amino acids. V dropped 5 bases and J dropped 10; count of bases not matched to a gene: 8. CDR3 sequence reads: CASSVTGVHEQFF. CDR3 sequence (DNA): TGTGCCAGCAGCGTAACAGGGGTTCACGAGCAGTTCTTC.

The CDR3 DNA sequence: TGTGCCAGCAACAGGGGCTCCTACGAGCAGTACTTC. Translating it yields CASNRGSYEQYF. The gene calls are TRBV2 and TRBJ2-7; 7 bases agree with TRBD1. The CDR3 runs to 12 residues. After removal of 7 bases from V and 0 bases from J, the junction contained 0 bases not matched to a gene. Germline CDR1 SNHLY, CDR2 FYNNEI. Based on the CDR3 plus reference TRBV2 and TRBJ2-7, the full variable domain is EPEVTQTPSHQVTQMGQEVILRCVPISNHLYFYWYRQILGQKVEFLVSFYNNEISEKSEIFDDQFSVERPDGSNFTLKIRSTKLEDSAMYFCASNRGSYEQYFGPGTRLTVT.

The sample holds a few counts of this clonotype. The CDR3 DNA reads as TGTGCCATCAGTGAACAGCCAGAGACCCAGTACTTC. This codes for CAISEQPETQYF. The rearrangement uses TRBV10-3 and TRBJ2-5; D not resolved. Germline CDR1 is ENHRY and CDR2 is SYGVKD. Trimming took 3 bases from V and 4 from J, leaving 6 bases between them. This CDR3 contains 12 residues.

Note on this clonotype: The germline gene is not matched at one end of the junction; a read error may be the cause. The V gene is TRBV7-9, the J gene TRBJ2-7; D is perhaps TRBD1 (7 bases). The length of the CDR3 is 15 residues. Germline lookup yields CDR1 SEHNR and CDR2 FQNEAQ (reference sequence). The CDR3 protein is CASSLGRDSSYEQCF. In DNA, the CDR3 is TGTGCCAGCAGCTTAGGGAGGGACAGCTCCTACGAGCAGTGCTTC.

The gene calls are TRBV25-1 and TRBJ1-6, with D unresolved. Germline assignment: CDR1 MGHDK and CDR2 SYGVNS. V lost 2 bases and J lost 7, with 6 bases in between. CDR3 size: 13 residues. CDR3 DNA: TGTGCCAGCAGTGAAAAGGGAAATTCACCCCTCCACTTT. The encoded protein is CASSEKGNSPLHF.

The rearrangement links TRBV4-2 to TRBJ1-4; 10 nucleotides match TRBD1. V dropped 4 bases and J dropped 5; count of bases not matched to a gene: 7. The germline V gene has CDR1 LGHNA and CDR2 YNFKEQ. The CDR3 runs to 16 residues. The CDR3 DNA sequence: TGTGCCAGCAGCCTAGAGGGACAGGGGATGAATGAAAAACTGTTTTTT. Its protein product is CASSLEGQGMNEKLFF.

The chain links TRBV6-1 to TRBJ1-6, with TRBD1 matching over 9 bases. Germline V CDR1 and CDR2: MNHNS, SASEGT. Losses at the gene ends were 4 bases for V and 11 bases for J; bases not matched to a gene: 9. This CDR3 is 15 amino acids long. The DNA of the CDR3 is TGTGCCAGCAGTGGACCGGGACAGGGTTTCGCACCCCTCCACTTT. Translation gives CASSGPGQGFAPLHF.

The chain combines TRBV20-1 with TRBJ2-5, with 9 bases lining up with TRBD1. Germline V lookup: CDR1 DFQATT, CDR2 SNEGSKA (reference sequence). The ends lost 5 bases at V and 4 bases at J; junction bases unmatched: 8. This CDR3 is 14 amino acids long. DNA for the CDR3: TGCAGTGCTGTGCACCGGGACAGGGCAGAGACCCAGTACTTC. Its translation: CSAVHRDRAETQYF.

V and J are TRBV7-9 and TRBJ2-3; D may be TRBD1 or TRBD2 (6 bases each). The V end lost 5 bases, the J end lost 3 bases, and 15 bases lay between the germline ends. The CDR3 spans 15 residues. CDR1 is SEHNR and CDR2 is FQNEAQ in the germline V gene (reference sequence). The CDR3 sequence: CASSVQGGGTDTQYF. The CDR3 coding sequence is TGTGCCAGCAGCGTCCAAGGGGGAGGTACAGATACGCAGTATTTT.

This clonotype was observed a handful of times. V usage is TRBV9 and J usage is TRBJ1-4; possibly TRBD1 for D (6 bases). Trimming removed 1 base from V and 5 bases from J, with 12 bases in between. Germline CDR1 is SGDLS and CDR2 is YYNGEE. The CDR3 runs to 15 residues. In nucleotides, the CDR3 is TGTGCCAGCAGCGTACTGGCAGGGGCAAATGAAAAACTGTTTTTT. Translation gives CASSVLAGANEKLFF.

This clonotype was picked up a small number of times. The V call is TRBV7-2, the J call TRBJ2-7; D is undetermined. This CDR3 is 15 amino acids long. The germline CDR1 and CDR2 sequences are SGHTA and FQGNSA. The V and J ends lost 2 bases and 5 bases respectively, with 16 bases between them. The CDR3 DNA reads TGTGCCAGCAGCTTAATTTCGGGTTCGTTCCACGAGCAGTACTTC. Translating it yields CASSLISGSFHEQYF.

On this clonotype: Germline and junction disagree at one end, which may indicate a read error. Here the CDR3 reads CAGSTTRTSGGSYSEQFF. In DNA form, the CDR3 reads TGTGCCGGCAGTACCACCCGGACTAGCGGAGGATCCTACAGTGAGCAGTTCTTC. This rearrangement joins TRBV6-2 or TRBV6-3 to TRBJ2-1, with 10 bases fitting TRBD2. The germline V gene encodes CDR1 MNHEY and CDR2 SVGEGT. The CDR3 runs 18 residues.

CDR3 DNA sequence: TGTGCCAGCAGCCCACGGCGGAACCCAACCGGGGAGCTGTTTTTT. Protein: CASSPRRNPTGELFF. The chain recombines TRBV7-9 with TRBJ2-2; no clear D gene. Germline V gene data show CDR1 as SEHNR and CDR2 as FQNEAQ (reference sequence). Trimming left V 5 bases short and J 5 bases short, with 15 bases between. There are 15 residues in the CDR3.

This clonotype was counted a few times. The genes are TRBV4-3 and TRBJ2-4; 9 bases line up with TRBD2. With V trimmed by 7 bases and J by 5 bases, 15 bases remained unmatched. The germline gives CDR1 LGHNA, CDR2 YSLEER. The CDR3 spans 17 residues. CDR3 residues: CASISQGGGGKENIQYF. As DNA, the CDR3 is TGCGCCAGCATCTCTCAAGGCGGGGGGGGTAAGGAAAACATTCAGTACTTC.

This clonotype was observed a few times. The gene calls are TRBV20-1 and TRBJ2-1; TRBD2 aligns across 7 bases. The germline CDR1 and CDR2 sequences are DFQATT and SNEGSKA (reference sequence). The CDR3 contains 12 residues. The trim removed 0 bases at V and 15 bases at J, leaving 8 bases unmatched. CDR3 residues: CSARENSGFGFF. The CDR3 DNA reads as TGCAGTGCTAGAGAGAATAGCGGGTTCGGGTTCTTC.

The J gene is TRBJ2-3, the V gene TRBV25-1, with TRBD2 identical over 15 bases. The V gene end was trimmed by 6 bases and the J gene end by 6 bases; junction bases not matched to a gene: 4. CDR1 and CDR2 from the germline V gene are MGHDK and SYGVNS. The length of the CDR3 is 15 residues. CDR3 region: CASSAGLAGGDTQYF. CDR3 nucleotides: TGTGCCAGCAGCGCGGGACTAGCGGGAGGTGATACGCAGTATTTT.